The present T cell receptor (beta chain) was sequenced within a study of blood T cell repertoires in COVID-19 (dated by TCRdb to 2018 to 2021). About the full investigation: Samples from collaborators originated in the United States, Italy and Spain and spanned both the acute and convalescent phases of COVID-19. The material from the prospective study consisted of cDNA or gDNA derived from T cells, B-cell-depleted T cells, or PBMCs. Deeply sampled blood TCRbeta repertoires from subjects exposed to, actively infected with, or recovered from COVID-19 were included in the dataset. A freely available public database, intended as a resource for researchers studying the immune response to SARS-CoV-2, is where the repertoires were released. The samples were drawn from the first 160 participants of the ongoing ImmuneRACE study and from 950 to 1,500 subjects provided by 6 global collaborators. Nearly every sample came with metadata listing a de-identified subject ID, COVID-19 status, age in years and sex. Where available, HLA class I and class II types were obtained from metadata supplied by the sample provider rather than from assay-based typing.

A word on this clone: Its antigen target is currently unknown. The sample holds no much larger clone one base away, and base qualities are not on file.

From the cysteine through the phenylalanine, the CDR3 covers 14 amino acids. The kept DNA is CDR3 alone, 42 bases in frame from the first base. Trimming costs V 0 bases and J 4 bases, and their ends lie 9 bases apart. CDR1 and CDR2 are drawn from the germline V gene (reference sequence): LNHDA, SQIVND. Participants in the prospective study were enrolled through a virtual design, were aged roughly 18 to 100 years, and lived in under 25 United States geographic areas. In the prospective study, participants were assigned to cohorts based on the clinical history participants reported in a screening survey and a study questionnaire. For ImmuneRACE Cohort 3, a participant was defined as recovered based on two consecutive negative NP/OP PCR tests, clearance by a healthcare professional, or resolution of symptoms. Each participant in the prospective study had whole blood, serum and a nasopharyngeal or oropharyngeal swab collected by mobile phlebotomists. Additional blood draws and questionnaires over an approximately 2-month period could optionally be provided by prospective study participants. Before DNA extraction, blood samples from the prospective study were shipped at room temperature or frozen.

TCRbeta CDR3 regions were amplified from genomic DNA using the immunoSEQ Assay, a bias-controlled multiplex PCR. Turning to the authors' computational methods: The number of nucleated cells in each sample was estimated by amplification of reference gene primers within the assay. To quantify the absolute abundance of each unique TCRbeta CDR3 rearrangement, sequence reads were collapsed and filtered. For each sample, productive Simpson clonality was calculated by taking the square root of Simpson's diversity index across productive rearrangements. The clones in this table, taken by TCRdb from immuneACCESS, are in-frame only. Not every clone is retained; where verified, under half of the shortfall comes from an unresolved V gene, and the cause of the rest is unknown. That table gives V, J and clone size, and the DNA gave D and trimming. In all, the sample holds fewer than 400,000 clones, and approximately 85% of those were seen once. The ten biggest clones cover over 2% of the sample.

The full study reports these points: The amount of clinical and demographic metadata varied by source and participant and was provided uncurated.

Sequencing was done on a sample of PBMCs or T cells enriched from blood (not recorded which). The chain joins TRBV19 to TRBJ1-1; the D gene cannot be named for sure. The receptor was derived from a young man who had recovered from COVID-19. CDR3 protein: CASSIDRGSTEAFF. Read as DNA, the sequence is TGTGCCAGTAGTATAGATCGTGGGAGCACTGAAGCTTTCTTT.